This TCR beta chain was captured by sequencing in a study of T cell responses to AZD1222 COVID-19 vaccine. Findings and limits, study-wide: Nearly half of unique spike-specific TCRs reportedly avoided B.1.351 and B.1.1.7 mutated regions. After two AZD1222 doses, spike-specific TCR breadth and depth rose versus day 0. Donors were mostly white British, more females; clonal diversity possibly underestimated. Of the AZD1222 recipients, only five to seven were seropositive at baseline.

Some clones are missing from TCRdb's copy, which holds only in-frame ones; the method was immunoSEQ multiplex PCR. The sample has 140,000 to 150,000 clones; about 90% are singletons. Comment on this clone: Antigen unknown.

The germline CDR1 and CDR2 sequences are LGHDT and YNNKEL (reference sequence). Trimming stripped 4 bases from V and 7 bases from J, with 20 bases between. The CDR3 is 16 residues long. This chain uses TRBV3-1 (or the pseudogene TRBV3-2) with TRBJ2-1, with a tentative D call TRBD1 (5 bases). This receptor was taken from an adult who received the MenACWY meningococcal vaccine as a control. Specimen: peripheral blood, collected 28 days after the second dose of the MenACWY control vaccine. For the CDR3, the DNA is TGTGCCAGCAGCCGCCAGGACACTCCCCACGGGAATGAGCAGTTCTTC. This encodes CASSRQDTPHGNEQFF.